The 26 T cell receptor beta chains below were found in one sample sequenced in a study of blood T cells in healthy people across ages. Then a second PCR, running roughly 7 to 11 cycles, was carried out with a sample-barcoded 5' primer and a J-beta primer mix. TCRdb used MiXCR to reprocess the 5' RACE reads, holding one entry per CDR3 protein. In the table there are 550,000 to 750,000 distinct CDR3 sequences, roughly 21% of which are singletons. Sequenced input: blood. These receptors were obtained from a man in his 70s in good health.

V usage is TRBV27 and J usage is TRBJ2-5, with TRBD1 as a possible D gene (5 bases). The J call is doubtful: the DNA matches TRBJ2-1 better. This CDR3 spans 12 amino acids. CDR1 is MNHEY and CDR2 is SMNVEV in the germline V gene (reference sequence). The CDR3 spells CASSLPGNEQFF. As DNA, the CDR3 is TGTGCCAGCAGTTTACCAGGGAATGAGCAGTTCTTC.

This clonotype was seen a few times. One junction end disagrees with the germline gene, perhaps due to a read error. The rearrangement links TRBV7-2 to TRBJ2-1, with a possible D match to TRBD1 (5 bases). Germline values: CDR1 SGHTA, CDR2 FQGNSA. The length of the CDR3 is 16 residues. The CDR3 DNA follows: TGTGCTAGCAGCCCAGGCCGCTTCCAGGGTTACAATGAGCAGTTCTTC. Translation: CASSPGRFQGYNEQFF.

CDR3 protein: CASSQTGTKYNEQFF. Written as DNA, the CDR3 is TGTGCCAGCAGCCAGACCGGGACTAAGTACAATGAGCAGTTCTTC. This chain links TRBV5-4 with TRBJ2-1; TRBD2 agrees at 7 bases. Trimming took 4 bases from V and 4 from J; bases not matched to a gene: 8. The length of the CDR3 is 15 residues. Germline CDR1 SGHNT, CDR2 YYREEE (reference sequence).

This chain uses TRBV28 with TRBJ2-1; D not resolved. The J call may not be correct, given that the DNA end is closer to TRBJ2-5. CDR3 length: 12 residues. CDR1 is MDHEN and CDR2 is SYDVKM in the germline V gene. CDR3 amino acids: CASSIGKETQYF. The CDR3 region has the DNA TGTGCCAGCAGTATAGGGAAAGAGACCCAGTACTTC.

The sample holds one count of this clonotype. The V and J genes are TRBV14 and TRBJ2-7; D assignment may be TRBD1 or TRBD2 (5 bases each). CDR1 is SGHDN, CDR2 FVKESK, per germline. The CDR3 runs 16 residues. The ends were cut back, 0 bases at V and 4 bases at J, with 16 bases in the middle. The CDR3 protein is CASSQDEGPLGYEQYF. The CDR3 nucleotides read TGTGCCAGCAGCCAAGATGAGGGACCCTTGGGGTACGAGCAGTACTTC.

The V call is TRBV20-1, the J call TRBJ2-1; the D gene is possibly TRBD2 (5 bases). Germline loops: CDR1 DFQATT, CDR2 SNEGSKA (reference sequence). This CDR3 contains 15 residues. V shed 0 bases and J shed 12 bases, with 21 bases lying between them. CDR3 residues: CSARDLGVEARGQFF. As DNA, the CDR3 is TGCAGTGCTAGAGATCTTGGAGTGGAGGCACGGGGGCAGTTCTTC.

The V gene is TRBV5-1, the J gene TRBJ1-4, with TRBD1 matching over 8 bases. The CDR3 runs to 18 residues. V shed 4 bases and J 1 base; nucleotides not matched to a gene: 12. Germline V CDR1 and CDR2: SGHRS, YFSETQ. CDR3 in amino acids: CASSDPPGGRVTNEKLFF. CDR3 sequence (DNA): TGCGCCAGCAGCGATCCCCCAGGGGGCCGTGTAACTAATGAAAAACTGTTTTTT.

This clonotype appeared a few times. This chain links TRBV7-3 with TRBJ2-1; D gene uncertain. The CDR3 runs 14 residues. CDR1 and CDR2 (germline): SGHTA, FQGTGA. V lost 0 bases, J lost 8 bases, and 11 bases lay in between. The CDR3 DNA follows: TGTGCCAGCAGCTTAACGCTTGATTGGGATGAGCAGTTCTTC. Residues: CASSLTLDWDEQFF.

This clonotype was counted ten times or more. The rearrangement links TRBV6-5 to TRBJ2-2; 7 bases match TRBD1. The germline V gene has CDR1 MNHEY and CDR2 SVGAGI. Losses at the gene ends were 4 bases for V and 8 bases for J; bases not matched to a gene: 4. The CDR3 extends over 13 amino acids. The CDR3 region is CASSFDRAGELFF. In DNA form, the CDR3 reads TGTGCCAGCAGTTTCGACAGGGCTGGGGAGCTGTTTTTT.

CDR3 protein: CATSEIGGDTQYF. The CDR3 nucleotides are TGTGCCACCAGTGAAATCGGGGGGGATACGCAGTATTTT. The chain employs TRBV24-1 and TRBJ2-3; 7 bases align to TRBD2. The germline V gene has CDR1 KGHDR and CDR2 SFDVKD. This CDR3 has 13 residues. The J segment lost 6 bases and the V segment lost 4 bases, leaving 3 bases of the junction unmatched.

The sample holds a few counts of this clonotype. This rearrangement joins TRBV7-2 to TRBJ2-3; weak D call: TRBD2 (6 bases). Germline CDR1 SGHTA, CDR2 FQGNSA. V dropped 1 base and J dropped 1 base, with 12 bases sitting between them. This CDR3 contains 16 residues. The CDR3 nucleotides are TGTGCCAGCAGCTTAGGACTAGATAGTCGCACAGATACGCAGTATTTT. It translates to CASSLGLDSRTDTQYF.

Written as DNA, the CDR3 is TGCGCCAGCAGCTTTGCCAGGGAGGAGACCCAGTACTTC. Translation: CASSFAREETQYF. The chain recombines TRBV5-1 with TRBJ2-5; D may correspond to TRBD1 or TRBD2 (5 bases each). This CDR3 contains 13 residues. V was trimmed by 2 bases and J by 5 bases, leaving 10 bases between them. Germline V gene sequence: CDR1 SGHRS, CDR2 YFSETQ.

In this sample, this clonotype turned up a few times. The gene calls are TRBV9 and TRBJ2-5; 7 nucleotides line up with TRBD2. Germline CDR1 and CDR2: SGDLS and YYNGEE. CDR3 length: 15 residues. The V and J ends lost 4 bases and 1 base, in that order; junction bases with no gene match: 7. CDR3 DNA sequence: TGTGCCAGCAGCCCGAGCGGGGTTCTCCAAGAGACCCAGTACTTC. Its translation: CASSPSGVLQETQYF.

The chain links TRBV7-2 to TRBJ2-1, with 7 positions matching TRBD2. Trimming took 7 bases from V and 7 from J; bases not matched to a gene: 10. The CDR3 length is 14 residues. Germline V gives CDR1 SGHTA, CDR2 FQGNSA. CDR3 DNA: TGTGCCAGCATCGAGACGGGAGGTCCGAATGAGCAGTTCTTC. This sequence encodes CASIETGGPNEQFF.

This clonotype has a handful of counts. In DNA form, the CDR3 reads TGTGCCATCAGAGGACAGACGGGCACTGAAGCTTTCTTT. Amino acids: CAIRGQTGTEAFF. The chain employs TRBV10-3 and TRBJ1-1, with D perhaps TRBD1 (6 bases). With 6 bases removed from V and 4 bases from J, the gap between germline ends came to 12 bases. CDR1 is ENHRY, CDR2 SYGVKD, per germline. The CDR3 length is 13 residues.

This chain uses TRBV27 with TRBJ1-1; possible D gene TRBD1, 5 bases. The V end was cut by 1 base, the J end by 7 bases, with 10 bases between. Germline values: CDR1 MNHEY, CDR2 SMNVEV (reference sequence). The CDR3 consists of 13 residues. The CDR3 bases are TGTGCCAGCAGTTTATGGACAACGGGTGAAGCTTTCTTT. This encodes CASSLWTTGEAFF.

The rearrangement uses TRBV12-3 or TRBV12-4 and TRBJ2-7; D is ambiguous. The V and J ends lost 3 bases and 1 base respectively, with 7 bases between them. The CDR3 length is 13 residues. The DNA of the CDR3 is TGTGCCAGCAGTTTCCCAGCTTCCTACGAGCAGTACTTC. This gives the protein CASSFPASYEQYF.

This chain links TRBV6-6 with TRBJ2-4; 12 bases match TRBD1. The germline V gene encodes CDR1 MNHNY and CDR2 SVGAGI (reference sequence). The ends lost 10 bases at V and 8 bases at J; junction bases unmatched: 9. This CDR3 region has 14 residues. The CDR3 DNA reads TGTGCCACCGTGACGGGACAGGGGGCACACATTCAGTACTTC. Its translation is CATVTGQGAHIQYF.

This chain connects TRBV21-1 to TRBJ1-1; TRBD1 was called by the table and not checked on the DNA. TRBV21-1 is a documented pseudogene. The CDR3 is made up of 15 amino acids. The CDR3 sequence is CASGTSHRGKTEAFF. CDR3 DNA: TGTGCCAGCGGGACGTCACACAGGGGAAAAACTGAAGCTTTCTTT.

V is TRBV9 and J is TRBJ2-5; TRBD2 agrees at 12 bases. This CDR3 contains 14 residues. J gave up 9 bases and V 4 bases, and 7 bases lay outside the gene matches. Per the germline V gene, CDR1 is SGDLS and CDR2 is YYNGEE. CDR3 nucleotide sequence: TGTGCCAGCAGCCCCGCTAGCGGGAGGGCCGCCCAGTACTTC. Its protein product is CASSPASGRAAQYF. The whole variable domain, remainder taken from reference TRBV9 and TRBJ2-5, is DSGVTQTPKHLITATGQRVTLRCSPRSGDLSVYWYQQSLDQGLQFLIQYYNGEERAKGNILERFSAQQFPDLHSELNLSSLELGDSALYFCASSPASGRAAQYFGPGTRLLVL.

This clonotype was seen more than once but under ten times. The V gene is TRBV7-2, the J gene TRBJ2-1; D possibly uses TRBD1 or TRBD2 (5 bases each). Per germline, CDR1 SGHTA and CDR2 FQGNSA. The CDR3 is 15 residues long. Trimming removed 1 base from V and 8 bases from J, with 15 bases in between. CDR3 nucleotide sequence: TGTGCCAGCAGCTTAGAATCTGGGGGTTGGCATGAGCAGTTCTTC. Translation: CASSLESGGWHEQFF.

The CDR3 region has the DNA TGCGCCAGCAGCCAGCTACAGGCTAACACTGAAGCTTTCTTT. It encodes CASSQLQANTEAFF. The chain carries TRBV4-1 and TRBJ1-1; D might be TRBD1 (5 bases). V lost 3 bases, J lost 2 bases, and 10 bases lay in between. Germline loops: CDR1 MGHRA, CDR2 YSYEKL. CDR3 length: 14 residues.

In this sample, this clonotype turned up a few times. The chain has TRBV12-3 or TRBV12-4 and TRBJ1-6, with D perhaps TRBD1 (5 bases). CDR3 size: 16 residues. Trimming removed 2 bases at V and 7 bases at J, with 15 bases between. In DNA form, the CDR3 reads TGTGCCAGCAGTTTATGGGACCTACAATCGAATTCACCCCTCCACTTT. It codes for CASSLWDLQSNSPLHF.

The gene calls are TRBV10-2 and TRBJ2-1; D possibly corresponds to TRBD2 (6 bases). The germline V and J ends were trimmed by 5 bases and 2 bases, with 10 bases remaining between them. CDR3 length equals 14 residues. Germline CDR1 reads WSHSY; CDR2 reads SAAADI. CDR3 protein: CASSRETPYNEQFF. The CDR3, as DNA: TGCGCCAGCAGTCGGGAGACCCCCTACAATGAGCAGTTCTTC.

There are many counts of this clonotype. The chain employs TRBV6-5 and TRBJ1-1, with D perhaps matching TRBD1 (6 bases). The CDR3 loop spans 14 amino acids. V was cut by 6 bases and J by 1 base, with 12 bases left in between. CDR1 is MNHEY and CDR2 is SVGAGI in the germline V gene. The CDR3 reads CASRWTDRNTEAFF. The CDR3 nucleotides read TGTGCCAGCAGATGGACGGACAGGAACACTGAAGCTTTCTTT.

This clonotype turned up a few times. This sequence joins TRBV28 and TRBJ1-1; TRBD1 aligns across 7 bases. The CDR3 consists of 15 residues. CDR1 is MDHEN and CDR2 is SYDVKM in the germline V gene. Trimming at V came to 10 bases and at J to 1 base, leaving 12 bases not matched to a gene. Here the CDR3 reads CATLATGQSNTEAFF. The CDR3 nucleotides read TGTGCCACCCTGGCTACGGGACAGTCGAACACTGAAGCTTTCTTT.